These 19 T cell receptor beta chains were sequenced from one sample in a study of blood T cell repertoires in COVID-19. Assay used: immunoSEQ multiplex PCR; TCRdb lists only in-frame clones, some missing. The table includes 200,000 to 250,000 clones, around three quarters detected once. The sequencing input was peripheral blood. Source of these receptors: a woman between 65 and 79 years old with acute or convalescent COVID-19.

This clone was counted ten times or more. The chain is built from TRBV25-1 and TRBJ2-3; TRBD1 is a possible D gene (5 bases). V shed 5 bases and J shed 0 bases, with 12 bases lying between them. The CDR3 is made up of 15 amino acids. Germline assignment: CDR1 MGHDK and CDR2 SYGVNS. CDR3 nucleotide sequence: TGTGCCAGCAGTTCCATCGACAGTAGCACAGATACGCAGTATTTT. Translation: CASSSIDSSTDTQYF.

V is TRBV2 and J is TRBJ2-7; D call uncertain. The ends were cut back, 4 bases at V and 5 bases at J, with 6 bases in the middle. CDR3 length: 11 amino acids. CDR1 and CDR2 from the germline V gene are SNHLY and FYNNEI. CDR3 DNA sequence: TGTGCCAGCAGTGTTTTCAACGAGCAGTACTTC. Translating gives CASSVFNEQYF.

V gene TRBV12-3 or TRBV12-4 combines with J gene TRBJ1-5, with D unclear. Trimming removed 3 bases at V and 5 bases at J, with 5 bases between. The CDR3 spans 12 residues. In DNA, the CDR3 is TGTGCCAGCAGTTTGGCCGATCAGCCCCAGCATTTT. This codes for CASSLADQPQHF.

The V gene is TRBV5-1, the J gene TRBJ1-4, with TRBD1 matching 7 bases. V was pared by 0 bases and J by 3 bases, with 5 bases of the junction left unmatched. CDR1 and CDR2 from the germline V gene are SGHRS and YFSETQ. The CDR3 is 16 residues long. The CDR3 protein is CASSLEGARANEKLFF. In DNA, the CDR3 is TGCGCCAGCAGCTTGGAGGGGGCACGGGCTAATGAAAAACTGTTTTTT.

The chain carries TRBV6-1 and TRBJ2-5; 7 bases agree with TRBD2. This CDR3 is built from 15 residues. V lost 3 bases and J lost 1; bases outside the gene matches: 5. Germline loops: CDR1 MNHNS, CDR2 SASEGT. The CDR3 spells CASSEVWGGQETQYF. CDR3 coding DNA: TGTGCCAGCAGTGAGGTGTGGGGGGGCCAAGAGACCCAGTACTTC.

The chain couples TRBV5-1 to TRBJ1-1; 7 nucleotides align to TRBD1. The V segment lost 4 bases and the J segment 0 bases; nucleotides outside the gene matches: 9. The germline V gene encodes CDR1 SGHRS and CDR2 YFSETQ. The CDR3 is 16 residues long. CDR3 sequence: CASSEGDRRMNTEAFF. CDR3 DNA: TGCGCCAGCAGCGAAGGGGACAGAAGGATGAACACTGAAGCTTTCTTT.

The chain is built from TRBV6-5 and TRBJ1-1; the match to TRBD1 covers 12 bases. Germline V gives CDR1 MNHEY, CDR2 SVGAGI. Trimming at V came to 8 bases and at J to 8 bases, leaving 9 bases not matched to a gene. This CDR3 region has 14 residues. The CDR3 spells CASQLPGQGAEAFF. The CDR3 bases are TGTGCCAGCCAATTGCCGGGACAGGGGGCGGAAGCTTTCTTT.

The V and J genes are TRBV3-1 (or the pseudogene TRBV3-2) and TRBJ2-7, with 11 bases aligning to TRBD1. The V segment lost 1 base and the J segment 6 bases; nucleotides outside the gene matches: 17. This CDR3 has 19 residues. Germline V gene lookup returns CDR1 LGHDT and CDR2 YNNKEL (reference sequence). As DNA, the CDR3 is TGTGCCAGCAGCCAAGCCCATCATCTAGAGGGACAGGGGGTCTGCGAGCAGTACTTC. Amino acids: CASSQAHHLEGQGVCEQYF.

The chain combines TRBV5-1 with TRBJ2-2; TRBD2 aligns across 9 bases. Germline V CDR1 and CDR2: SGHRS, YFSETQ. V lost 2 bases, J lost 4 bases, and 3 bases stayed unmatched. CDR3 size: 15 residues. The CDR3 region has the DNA TGCGCCAGCAGCTTTAGCGGGGGTGGCACCGGGGAGCTGTTTTTT. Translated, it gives CASSFSGGGTGELFF.

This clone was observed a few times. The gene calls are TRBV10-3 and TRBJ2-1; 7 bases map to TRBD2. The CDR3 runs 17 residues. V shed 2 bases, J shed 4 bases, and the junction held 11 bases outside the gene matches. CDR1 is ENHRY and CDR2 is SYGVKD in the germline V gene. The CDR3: CAISELITSGEYNEQFF. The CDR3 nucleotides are TGTGCCATCAGTGAGCTGATTACAAGCGGGGAATACAATGAGCAGTTCTTC.

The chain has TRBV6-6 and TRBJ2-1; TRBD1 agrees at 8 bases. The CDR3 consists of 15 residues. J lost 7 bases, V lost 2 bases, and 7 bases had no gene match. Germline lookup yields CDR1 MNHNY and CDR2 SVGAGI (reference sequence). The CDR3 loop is CASSYERQGRNEQFF. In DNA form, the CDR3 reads TGTGCCAGCAGTTACGAGCGACAGGGGAGGAATGAGCAGTTCTTC.

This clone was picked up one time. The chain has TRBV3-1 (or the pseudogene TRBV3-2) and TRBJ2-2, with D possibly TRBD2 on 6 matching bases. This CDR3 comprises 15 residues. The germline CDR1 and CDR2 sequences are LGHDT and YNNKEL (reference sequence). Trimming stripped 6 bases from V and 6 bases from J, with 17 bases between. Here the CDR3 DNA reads TGTGCCAGCAGTCTCGAGCTAGCGACATCCGGGGAGCTGTTTTTT. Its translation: CASSLELATSGELFF.

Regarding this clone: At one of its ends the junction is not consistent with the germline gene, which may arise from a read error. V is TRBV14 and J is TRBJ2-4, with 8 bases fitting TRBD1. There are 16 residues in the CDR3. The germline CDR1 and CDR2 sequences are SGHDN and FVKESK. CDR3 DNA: TGTGCCAGCAGCCCTGGACAGGGCCTAGCCAAAAGCATTCAGTACTTC. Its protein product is CASSPGQGLAKSIQYF.

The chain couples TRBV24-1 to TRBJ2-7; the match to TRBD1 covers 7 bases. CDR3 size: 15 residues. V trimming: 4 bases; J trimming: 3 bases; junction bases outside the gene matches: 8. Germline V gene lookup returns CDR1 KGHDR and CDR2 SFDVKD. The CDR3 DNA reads TGTGCCACCAGTGACGAACGGACAGGCATCTACGAGCAGTACTTC. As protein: CATSDERTGIYEQYF.

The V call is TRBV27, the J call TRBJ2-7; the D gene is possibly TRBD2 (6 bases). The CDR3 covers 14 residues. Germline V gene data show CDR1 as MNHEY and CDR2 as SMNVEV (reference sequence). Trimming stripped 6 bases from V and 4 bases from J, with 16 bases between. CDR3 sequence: CASRGGRMGYEQYF. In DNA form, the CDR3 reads TGTGCCAGCAGGGGAGGCCGGATGGGGTACGAGCAGTACTTC.

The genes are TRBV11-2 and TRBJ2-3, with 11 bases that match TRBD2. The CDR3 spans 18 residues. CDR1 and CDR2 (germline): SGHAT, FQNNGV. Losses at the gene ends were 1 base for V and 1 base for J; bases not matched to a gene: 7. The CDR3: CASSLVVAGGLGTDTQYF. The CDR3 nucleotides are TGTGCCAGCAGCTTAGTGGTAGCGGGGGGGCTGGGCACAGATACGCAGTATTTT.

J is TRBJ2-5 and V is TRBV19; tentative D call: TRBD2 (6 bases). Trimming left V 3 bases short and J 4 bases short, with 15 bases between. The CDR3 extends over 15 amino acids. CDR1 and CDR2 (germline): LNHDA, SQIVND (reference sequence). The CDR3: CASSISGRGLETQYF. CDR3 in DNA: TGTGCCAGTAGTATTTCAGGTCGGGGACTAGAGACCCAGTACTTC.

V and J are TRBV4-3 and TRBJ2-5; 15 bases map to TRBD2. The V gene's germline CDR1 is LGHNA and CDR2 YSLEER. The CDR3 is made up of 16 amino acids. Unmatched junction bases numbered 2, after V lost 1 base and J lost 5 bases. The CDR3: CASSQGTSGGAETQYF. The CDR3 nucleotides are TGCGCCAGCAGCCAAGGGACTAGCGGGGGGGCCGAGACCCAGTACTTC.

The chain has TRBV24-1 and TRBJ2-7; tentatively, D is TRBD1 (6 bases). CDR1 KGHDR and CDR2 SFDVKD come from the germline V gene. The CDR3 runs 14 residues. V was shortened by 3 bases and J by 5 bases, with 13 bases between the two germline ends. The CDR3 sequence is CATSDSYRDNEQYF. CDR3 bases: TGTGCCACCAGTGATAGTTACAGGGACAACGAGCAGTACTTC.